This TCR beta chain was identified in a study of T cells in Graves' hyperthyroidism and ophthalmopathy. Amplification yielded TCR beta CDR3 regions, with RNA transcripts as the source. The HTBI primer set drove a first-round RT-PCR of the TCR CDR3. TCRdb reanalysed the multiplex PCR reads using MiXCR and keeps one entry per CDR3 protein. Seen here are 300,000 to 400,000 distinct CDR3 sequences, 11% to 15% observed once, and the top ten hold approximately 23%. Germline lookup yields CDR1 KGHDR and CDR2 SFDVKD. Trimming took 9 bases from V and 12 from J, leaving 10 bases between them. The CDR3 runs 10 residues. This clonotype was detected many times.

This chain joins TRBV24-1 and TRBJ1-4; D is unclear. This TCR was sampled from a woman between 25 and 40 years old with Graves' hyperthyroidism. Sequencing was done on a sample of blood. The CDR3 sequence: CATEPPQLFF. The CDR3 nucleotides are TGTGCCACCGAGCCCCCGCAACTGTTTTTT.